This T cell receptor (beta chain) was recovered during a study of graft-versus-host responses after intestinal transplantation. Overall study: Once they had received anti-thymocyte globulin induction, all recipients took tacrolimus and steroids for approximately 3 years. Overall study findings and caveats: In patients with graft-donor T cell macrochimerism, allograft graft-versus-host to host-versus-graft clonal ratios were high.

Measured with immunoSEQ multiplex PCR; TCRdb has only the in-frame clones, and not every one. The profile shows over 15,000 clones, 95% of them singletons. The CDR3 covers 12 residues. V lost 1 base, J lost 4 bases, and 5 bases lay in between. CDR1 is SGDLS, CDR2 YYNGEE, per germline. This clone has a handful of counts. The antigen is unknown. The specimen was PBMCs, collected 23 days after intestinal transplant. The TCR sequence derives from a human patient who received an intestinal transplant, so some T cells may come from the graft donor. The J gene is TRBJ1-1, the V gene TRBV9; D remains unclear. The DNA for the CDR3 is TGTGCCAGCAGCGTATGGGGCACTGAAGCTTTCTTT. Translation gives CASSVWGTEAFF.